The clone carrying this T cell receptor beta chain has ten or more counts. Its antigen is still unknown. The data were taken from a study of T cell repertoires in cytomegalovirus infection. Across the study: Indications came from public TCR beta signatures; they pointed to CMV infection and to a matching HLA type. Study observations and caveats: Adding up the frequency of public TCR beta families identified people who carried CMV plus the relevant HLA. CMV-specific TCR beta clonotypes restricted by HLA-C dominated the ex vivo response.

TCRdb analysed the reads with MiXCR anew, one entry per CDR3 protein. The data contain 200,000 or so distinct CDR3 sequences, roughly 30% of them seen just once; the ten biggest clones take up approximately 31%. J was trimmed by 6 bases and V by 4 bases; bases with no gene match: 6. CDR1 is SGHDT, CDR2 YYEEEE, per germline. The CDR3 covers 14 residues. V is TRBV5-6 and J is TRBJ1-4; TRBD1 aligns across 7 bases. The sample was PBMCs. This receptor was identified in a human donor in good health (CMV status not recorded). Some clones in this sample may be carry-over from other donors' samples. The CDR3 nucleotides are TGTGCCAGCAGCCGTGACAGGGATGATGAAAAACTGTTTTTT. Its protein is CASSRDRDDEKLFF. Together with reference TRBV5-6 and TRBJ1-4, the CDR3 gives the full variable domain: DAGVTQSPTHLIKTRGQQVTLRCSPKSGHDTVSWYQQALGQGPQFIFQYYEEEERQRGNFPDRFSGHQFPNYSSELNVNALLLGDSALYLCASSRDRDDEKLFFGSGTQLSVL.